This T cell receptor beta chain was sequenced during a study of identical twins. TCRdb redid the calling of the 5' RACE reads with MiXCR, one entry per CDR3 protein. This sample yields over 600,000 distinct CDR3 sequences, of which approximately 21% are seen a single time; about 4.5% belongs to the top ten. These data were also reused for a study on T cells expressing NK-cell markers. That source adds: Source material for TCR beta repertoires consisted of sorted CD3+CD56+NKG2C+, CD3+CD56+NKG2C- and CD3+CD56-NKG2C+ T cells. The study found these clonotypes also leading the CD3+CD56-NKG2C+ fraction in a handful of donors.

The source is a woman under 30 in good health. Input material: PBMCs.

CDR3 DNA: TGTGCCAGCAGCGACCGGGACAGGGCTGGCTACACCTTC. It translates to CASSDRDRAGYTF. The chain combines TRBV7-9 with TRBJ1-2; 9 bases align to TRBD1. The CDR3 is 13 amino acids. The junction had 5 bases not matched to a gene; V was cut back by 5 bases and J by 7 bases. Germline V gene sequence: CDR1 SEHNR, CDR2 FQNEAQ (reference sequence).